Sequencing of this TCR beta chain was carried out in a study of graft-versus-host responses after intestinal transplantation. Study background: Isolated intestinal, liver-intestinal, or multivisceral transplants were what recipients had. Anti-thymocyte globulin induction was given to all recipients, followed by tacrolimus and steroids for 2 to 3 years. Study findings and constraints: Marrow from the recipient contained GvH clones, some of which had appeared first in ileum or blood.

Germline loops: CDR1 SGHAT, CDR2 FQNNGV. The CDR3 runs 12 residues. With 8 bases removed from V and 7 bases from J, the gap between germline ends came to 12 bases. As regards this clone: No antigen is known for it.

TCRdb's copy holds only in-frame clones and misses some; the assay was immunoSEQ multiplex PCR. Of more than 85,000 clones listed, 93% are singletons. The input for sequencing was unstimulated CD8+ T cells sorted from spleen or lymph node cells, taken before intestinal transplant. This sequence joins TRBV11-2 and TRBJ2-1; D assignment may be TRBD1 or TRBD2 (6 bases each). This receptor was obtained from a human donor who received an intestinal transplant. The CDR3, as DNA: TGTGCCAGCGACTCGGGGGCGAATGAGCAGTTCTTC. Translated: CASDSGANEQFF.